The 20 T cell receptor beta chains below were found in one sample sequenced in a study of CD8+ T cells in alopecia areata. Reverse transcribed after extraction, RNA yielded cDNA as the sequencing template. Only in-frame clones appear in the TCRdb table, and some are missing; sequencing was by immunoSEQ multiplex PCR. The table records 270,000 or so clones, about 62% of them present only once. Treatment reported: oral pan-JAK inhibitor, 5-10 mg twice daily. This specimen consisted of CD4+ T cells sorted from blood, obtained at week 24, from a patient treated with tofacitinib. The source is a human donor with alopecia areata.

This chain joins TRBV7-2 and TRBJ2-7, with D perhaps given as TRBD1 or TRBD2 (6 bases each). The V gene lost 5 bases and the J gene lost 3 bases, with 17 bases spanning the gap. CDR3 length: 15 residues. Looked up from germline, CDR1 is SGHTA and CDR2 is FQGNSA. CDR3 residues: CASSTVGGTFYEQYF. Here the CDR3 DNA reads TGTGCCAGCAGCACAGTAGGGGGGACGTTCTACGAGCAGTACTTC.

The chain has TRBV29-1 and TRBJ2-1; D is undetermined. Germline CDR1 SQVTM, CDR2 ANQGSEA. The CDR3 contains 12 residues. Trimming removed 3 bases from V and 7 bases from J, with 10 bases in between. CDR3 region: CSVDVLGNEQFF. The CDR3 nucleotides read TGCAGCGTTGACGTGCTCGGTAATGAGCAGTTCTTC.

The genes are TRBV18 and TRBJ2-3; D is undetermined. The V end lost 0 bases, the J end lost 1 base, and 2 bases lay between the germline ends. Germline V gives CDR1 KGHSH, CDR2 LQKENI. The CDR3 consists of 13 residues. CDR3: CASSPPGTDTQYF. In nucleotides, the CDR3 is TGTGCCAGCTCACCACCGGGCACAGATACGCAGTATTTT.

The CDR3 sequence is CAFRLGGASRSTEAFF. The CDR3 region has the DNA TGTGCCTTCCGCCTAGGGGGGGCGTCGAGGAGCACTGAAGCTTTCTTT. The chain links TRBV30 to TRBJ1-1, with D perhaps TRBD1 (6 bases). The ends were cut back, 7 bases at V and 4 bases at J, with 25 bases in the middle. The CDR3 extends over 16 amino acids. The germline gives CDR1 GTSNPN, CDR2 SVGIG (reference sequence).

The chain joins TRBV5-1 to TRBJ1-2; 12 nucleotides agree with TRBD1. The CDR3 is 14 residues long. Germline assignment: CDR1 SGHRS and CDR2 YFSETQ. J gave up 8 bases and V 4 bases, and 6 bases lay outside the gene matches. CDR3 sequence reads: CASSPRDRGRGYTF. The CDR3 coding sequence is TGCGCCAGCAGCCCCCGGGACAGGGGGCGAGGCTACACCTTC.

V is TRBV5-1 and J is TRBJ2-2; D not certain. The germline gives CDR1 SGHRS, CDR2 YFSETQ. The CDR3 is 13 amino acids. Trimming took 3 bases from V and 5 from J, leaving 8 bases between them. CDR3 sequence (DNA): TGCGCCAGCAGCTCCCAAACGACCGGGGAGCTGTTTTTT. It specifies CASSSQTTGELFF.

The rearrangement joins TRBV5-4 to TRBJ1-2; D gene unclear. Germline loops: CDR1 SGHNT, CDR2 YYREEE (reference sequence). This CDR3 has 13 residues. Trimming pared 0 bases from V and 4 bases from J, leaving 7 bases between. DNA for the CDR3: TGTGCCAGCAGCTTGGGCGGGTCCTATGGCTACACCTTC. Protein: CASSLGGSYGYTF. The variable domain in full, completed from reference TRBV5-4 and TRBJ1-2, reads ETGVTQSPTHLIKTRGQQVTLRCSSQSGHNTVSWYQQALGQGPQFIFQYYREEENGRGNFPPRFSGLQFPNYSSELNVNALELDDSALYLCASSLGGSYGYTFGSGTRLTVV.

This chain connects TRBV10-3 to TRBJ2-7; a weak D match, TRBD2 (5 bases). Trimming took off 10 bases at V and 4 bases at J, with 14 bases between the two ends. This CDR3 comprises 12 residues. Germline V gives CDR1 ENHRY, CDR2 SYGVKD. CDR3 DNA: TGTGCCACGATAGGACGGACTTACGAGCAGTACTTC. Translation: CATIGRTYEQYF.

The V gene is TRBV28, the J gene TRBJ1-2; D is uncertain. Germline-derived CDR1 and CDR2 are MDHEN and SYDVKM. The length of the CDR3 is 11 residues. The germline V and J ends were trimmed by 2 bases and 8 bases, with 6 bases remaining between them. For the CDR3, the DNA is TGTGCCAGCAGTTTACGGAGCGGCTACACCTTC. Amino acid sequence: CASSLRSGYTF.

The chain links TRBV27 to TRBJ2-7, with no clear D. The CDR3 consists of 14 residues. The V gene lost 2 bases and the J gene lost 0 bases, with 8 bases spanning the gap. Looked up from germline, CDR1 is MNHEY and CDR2 is SMNVEV (reference sequence). CDR3 coding DNA: TGTGCCAGCAGTTTAAACCCGGGCTCCTACGAGCAGTACTTC. Translating it yields CASSLNPGSYEQYF.

The V gene is TRBV5-4, the J gene TRBJ2-3, with D unclear. V gave up 3 bases and J gave up 0 bases, with 11 bases separating them. The CDR3 covers 15 residues. CDR1 and CDR2 from the germline V gene are SGHNT and YYREEE (reference sequence). This CDR3 is CASSYKSPSTDTQYF. The CDR3, as DNA: TGTGCCAGCAGCTACAAATCCCCCAGCACAGATACGCAGTATTTT.

This clone was found a few times. This rearrangement joins TRBV2 to TRBJ2-2; a weak D match, TRBD1 (6 bases). The CDR3 covers 15 residues. Germline CDR1 and CDR2: SNHLY and FYNNEI. Deletions cut 6 bases from V and 3 bases from J, with 14 bases between. CDR3 in DNA: TGTGCCAGCAGCGCCCACAGGGTAGACACCGGGGAGCTGTTTTTT. Amino acid sequence: CASSAHRVDTGELFF.

The V call is TRBV18, the J call TRBJ1-2; D not certain. CDR1 and CDR2 (germline): KGHSH, LQKENI. The V and J ends lost 3 bases and 5 bases respectively, with 7 bases between them. There are 12 residues in the CDR3. The CDR3 DNA reads as TGTGCCAGCTCACCTCGGGAGTATGGCTACACCTTC. This codes for CASSPREYGYTF.

This clone was detected only a few times. The chain joins TRBV19 to TRBJ2-7; 7 bases are shared with TRBD2. Germline V gene lookup returns CDR1 LNHDA and CDR2 SQIVND (reference sequence). The CDR3 consists of 14 residues. V lost 3 bases and J lost 7; bases outside the gene matches: 9. In nucleotides, the CDR3 is TGTGCCAGTAGTATCGGACCTACCGGGGGGGAGCAGTACTTC. Translation gives CASSIGPTGGEQYF.

This clone occurred a few times. The chain uses TRBV29-1 and TRBJ2-1; 7 bases are a match to TRBD1. The CDR3 extends over 14 amino acids. Germline-derived CDR1 and CDR2 are SQVTM and ANQGSEA. V trimming: 7 bases; J trimming: 4 bases; junction bases outside the gene matches: 10. The CDR3 DNA follows: TGCAGCGCGAACCGGGACAGCCTATACAATGAGCAGTTCTTC. This codes for CSANRDSLYNEQFF.

This clone appeared a few times. The gene calls are TRBV20-1 and TRBJ2-7; D not resolved. The germline gives CDR1 DFQATT, CDR2 SNEGSKA (reference sequence). This CDR3 comprises 10 residues. V was shortened by 5 bases and J by 3 bases, with 5 bases between the two germline ends. The CDR3 spells CSAARYEQYF. For the CDR3, the DNA is TGCAGTGCTGCCCGCTACGAGCAGTACTTC.

This chain joins TRBV7-2 and TRBJ2-5, with D maybe TRBD1 (5 bases). There are 13 residues in the CDR3. Germline CDR1 is SGHTA and CDR2 is FQGNSA. The V gene lost 5 bases and the J gene lost 9 bases, with 16 bases spanning the gap. The CDR3 spells CASSPDAGIAQYF. The CDR3 DNA sequence: TGTGCCAGCAGCCCGGATGCAGGGATCGCCCAGTACTTC.

This chain links TRBV30 with TRBJ1-2; D remains unclear. V lost 5 bases, J lost 3 bases, and 16 bases lay in between. Germline lookup yields CDR1 GTSNPN and CDR2 SVGIG (reference sequence). CDR3 length equals 14 residues. CDR3: CAWAPRVTYYGYTF. The DNA of the CDR3 is TGTGCCTGGGCCCCAAGGGTGACATACTATGGCTACACCTTC.

This chain joins TRBV30 and TRBJ2-5, with TRBD2 matching 10 bases. V lost 3 bases and J lost 6; bases outside the gene matches: 10. CDR3 size: 15 residues. Per the germline V gene, CDR1 is GTSNPN and CDR2 is SVGIG (reference sequence). In nucleotides, the CDR3 is TGTGCCTGGAGCCGTAGCGGGGGGACTCCCAAGACCCAGTACTTC. Its translation is CAWSRSGGTPKTQYF. The full variable domain, with the rest looked up from reference TRBV30 and TRBJ2-5, is SQTIHQWPATLVQPVGSPLSLECTVEGTSNPNLYWYRQAAGRGLQLLFYSVGIGQISSEVPQNLSASRPQDRQFILSSKKLLLSDSGFYLCAWSRSGGTPKTQYFGPGTRLLVL.

The chain joins TRBV30 to TRBJ1-2; D is unresolved. CDR1 is GTSNPN, CDR2 SVGIG, per germline (reference sequence). V lost 1 base and J 2 bases, leaving 5 bases between the germline ends. CDR3 length: 12 amino acids. CDR3 region: CAWSAQNYGYTF. The CDR3 nucleotides are TGTGCCTGGAGTGCACAGAACTATGGCTACACCTTC.